This T cell receptor (beta chain) was obtained from a study of T cell changes during pregnancy in multiple sclerosis. Repertoires were generated with immunoSEQ multiplex PCR, while TCRdb's copy carries only in-frame clones and drops some. This sample has roughly 76,000 clones, with about 90% found just once. The germline gives CDR1 KGHSH, CDR2 LQKENI. There are 12 residues in the CDR3. The ends were cut back, 6 bases at V and 6 bases at J, with 11 bases in the middle. The TCR originated in a female donor with multiple sclerosis, enrolled in a pregnancy study. The sequencing here drew on CD4+ T cells from peripheral blood mononuclear cells, taken in the second trimester of pregnancy. The chain employs TRBV18 and TRBJ2-5, with TRBD2 as a possible D gene (6 bases). CDR3 region: CASSRDAKTQYF. The CDR3 nucleotides are TGTGCCAGCTCGCGGGACGCGAAGACCCAGTACTTC.